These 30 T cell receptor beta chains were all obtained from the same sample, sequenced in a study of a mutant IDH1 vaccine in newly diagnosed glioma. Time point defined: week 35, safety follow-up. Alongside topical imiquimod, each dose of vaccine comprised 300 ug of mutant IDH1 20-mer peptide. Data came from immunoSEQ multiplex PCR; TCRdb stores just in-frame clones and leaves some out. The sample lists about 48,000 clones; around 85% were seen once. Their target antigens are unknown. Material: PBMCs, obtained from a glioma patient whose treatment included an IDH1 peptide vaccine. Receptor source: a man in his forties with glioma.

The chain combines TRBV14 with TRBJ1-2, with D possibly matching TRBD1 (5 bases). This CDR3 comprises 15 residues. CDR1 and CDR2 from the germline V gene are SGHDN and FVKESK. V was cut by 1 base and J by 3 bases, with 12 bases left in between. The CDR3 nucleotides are TGTGCCAGCAGCCAAGGTCTGGGGCTCCACTATGGCTACACCTTC. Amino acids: CASSQGLGLHYGYTF. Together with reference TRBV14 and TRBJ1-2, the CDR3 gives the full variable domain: EAGVTQFPSHSVIEKGQTVTLRCDPISGHDNLYWYRRVMGKEIKFLLHFVKESKQDESGMPNNRFLAERTGGTYSTLKVQPAELEDSGVYFCASSQGLGLHYGYTFGSGTRLTVV.

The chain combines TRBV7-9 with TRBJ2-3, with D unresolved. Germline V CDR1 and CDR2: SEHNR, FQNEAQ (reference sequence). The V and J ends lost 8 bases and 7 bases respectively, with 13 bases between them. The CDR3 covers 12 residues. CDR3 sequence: CASGLISYTQYF. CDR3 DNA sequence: TGTGCCAGCGGCCTCATAAGTTATACGCAGTATTTT.

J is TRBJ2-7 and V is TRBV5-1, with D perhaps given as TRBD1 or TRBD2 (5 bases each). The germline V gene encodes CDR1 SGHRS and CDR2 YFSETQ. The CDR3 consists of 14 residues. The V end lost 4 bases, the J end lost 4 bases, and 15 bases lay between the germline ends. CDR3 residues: CASSVLQGGYEQYF. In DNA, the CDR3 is TGCGCCAGCAGCGTCTTGCAGGGCGGGTACGAGCAGTACTTC.

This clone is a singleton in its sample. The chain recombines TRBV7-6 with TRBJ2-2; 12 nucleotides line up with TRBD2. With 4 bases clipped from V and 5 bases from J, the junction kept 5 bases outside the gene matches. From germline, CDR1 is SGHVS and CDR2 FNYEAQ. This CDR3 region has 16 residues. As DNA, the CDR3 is TGTGCCAGCAGCTCACCAACTAGCGGGGGGACCGGGGAGCTGTTTTTT. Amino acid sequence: CASSSPTSGGTGELFF.

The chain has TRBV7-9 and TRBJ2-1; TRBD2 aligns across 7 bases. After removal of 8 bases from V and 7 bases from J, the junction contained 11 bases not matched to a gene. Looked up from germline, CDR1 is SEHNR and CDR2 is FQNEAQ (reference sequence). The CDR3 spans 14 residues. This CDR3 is CASEGLAVGNEQFF. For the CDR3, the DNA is TGTGCCAGCGAGGGGCTAGCGGTTGGGAATGAGCAGTTCTTC.

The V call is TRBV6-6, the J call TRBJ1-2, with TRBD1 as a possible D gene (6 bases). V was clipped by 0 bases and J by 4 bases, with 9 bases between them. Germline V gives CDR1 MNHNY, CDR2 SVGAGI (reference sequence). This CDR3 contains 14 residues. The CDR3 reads CASSYSGGGYGYTF. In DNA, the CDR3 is TGTGCCAGCAGTTACTCTGGGGGCGGCTATGGCTACACCTTC.

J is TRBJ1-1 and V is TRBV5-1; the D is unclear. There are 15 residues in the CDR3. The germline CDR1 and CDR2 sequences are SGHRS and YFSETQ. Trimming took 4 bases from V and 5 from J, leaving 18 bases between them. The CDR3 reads CASSTEGRYGTEAFF. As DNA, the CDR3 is TGCGCCAGCAGCACGGAGGGCCGATATGGTACTGAAGCTTTCTTT.

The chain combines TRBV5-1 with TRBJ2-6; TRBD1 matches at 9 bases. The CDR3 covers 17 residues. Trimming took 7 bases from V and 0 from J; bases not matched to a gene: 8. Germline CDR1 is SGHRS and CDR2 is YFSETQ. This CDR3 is CASSTGTGPSGANVLTF. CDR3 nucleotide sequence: TGCGCCAGCTCGACCGGGACAGGGCCCTCTGGGGCCAACGTCCTGACTTTC.

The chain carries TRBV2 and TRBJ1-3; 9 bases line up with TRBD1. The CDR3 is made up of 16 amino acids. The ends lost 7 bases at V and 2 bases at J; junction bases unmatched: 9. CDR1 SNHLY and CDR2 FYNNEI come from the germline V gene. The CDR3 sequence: CASTSGTGLTGNTIYF. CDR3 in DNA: TGTGCCAGCACCTCCGGGACAGGGTTAACTGGAAACACCATATATTTT.

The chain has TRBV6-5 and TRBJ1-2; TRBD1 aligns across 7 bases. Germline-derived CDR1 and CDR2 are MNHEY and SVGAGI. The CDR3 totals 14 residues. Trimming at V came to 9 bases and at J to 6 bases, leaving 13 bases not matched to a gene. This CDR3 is CASSKSGTGDGYTF. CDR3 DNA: TGTGCCAGTTCTAAGTCGGGAACAGGGGATGGCTACACCTTC.

CDR3 sequence (DNA): TGTGCCAGCAGCCTACGGGAGGGTAGCACAGATACGCAGTATTTT. Its protein is CASSLREGSTDTQYF. The chain employs TRBV7-9 and TRBJ2-3; 8 bases match TRBD2. The germline V gene encodes CDR1 SEHNR and CDR2 FQNEAQ (reference sequence). The CDR3 contains 15 residues. The V gene end was trimmed by 5 bases and the J gene end by 0 bases; junction bases not matched to a gene: 4.

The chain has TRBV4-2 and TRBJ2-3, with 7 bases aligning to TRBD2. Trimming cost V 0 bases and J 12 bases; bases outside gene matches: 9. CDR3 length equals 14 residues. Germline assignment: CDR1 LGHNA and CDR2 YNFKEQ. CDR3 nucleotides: TGTGCCAGCAGCCAAGATCTTGACGGGGGGTTTCAGTATTTT. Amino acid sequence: CASSQDLDGGFQYF.

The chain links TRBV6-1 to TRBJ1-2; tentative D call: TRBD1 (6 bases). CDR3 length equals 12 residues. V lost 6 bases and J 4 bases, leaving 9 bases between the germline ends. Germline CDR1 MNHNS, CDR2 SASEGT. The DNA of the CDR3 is TGTGCCAGCAGCGGGACAACCTATGGCTACACCTTC. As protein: CASSGTTYGYTF.

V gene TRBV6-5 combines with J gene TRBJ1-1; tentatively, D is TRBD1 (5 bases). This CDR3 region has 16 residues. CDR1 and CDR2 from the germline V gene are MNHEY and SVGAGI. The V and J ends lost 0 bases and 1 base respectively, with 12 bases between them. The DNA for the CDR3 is TGTGCCAGCAGTTACTCTAAACAGGTTTCGAACACTGAAGCTTTCTTT. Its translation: CASSYSKQVSNTEAFF.

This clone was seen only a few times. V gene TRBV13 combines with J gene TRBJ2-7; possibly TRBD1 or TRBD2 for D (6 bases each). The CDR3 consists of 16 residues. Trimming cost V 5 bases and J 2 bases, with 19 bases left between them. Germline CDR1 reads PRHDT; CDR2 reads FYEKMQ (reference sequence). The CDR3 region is CASSPDRGRLAYEQYF. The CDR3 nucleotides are TGTGCCAGCAGCCCAGACCGGGGGCGCCTTGCCTACGAGCAGTACTTC. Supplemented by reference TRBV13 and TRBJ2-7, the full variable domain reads AAGVIQSPRHLIKEKRETATLKCYPIPRHDTVYWYQQGPGQDPQFLISFYEKMQSDKGSIPDRFSAQQFSDYHSELNMSSLELGDSALYFCASSPDRGRLAYEQYFGPGTRLTVT.

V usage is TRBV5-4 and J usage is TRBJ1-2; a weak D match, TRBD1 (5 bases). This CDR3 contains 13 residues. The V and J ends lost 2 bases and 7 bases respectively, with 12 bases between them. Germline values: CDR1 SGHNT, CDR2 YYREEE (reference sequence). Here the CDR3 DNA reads TGTGCCAGCAGCTTATCACAGGCTGGTGGCTACACCTTC. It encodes CASSLSQAGGYTF.

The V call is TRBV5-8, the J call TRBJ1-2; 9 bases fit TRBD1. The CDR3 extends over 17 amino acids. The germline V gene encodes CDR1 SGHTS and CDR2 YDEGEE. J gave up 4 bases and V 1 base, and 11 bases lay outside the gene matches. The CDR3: CASSLKQGADWVYGYTF. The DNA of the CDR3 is TGTGCCAGCAGCTTGAAACAGGGGGCGGATTGGGTCTATGGCTACACCTTC. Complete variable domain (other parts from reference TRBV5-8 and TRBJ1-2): EAGVTQSPTHLIKTRGQQATLRCSPISGHTSVYWYQQALGLGLQFLLWYDEGEERNRGNFPPRFSGRQFPNYSSELNVNALELEDSALYLCASSLKQGADWVYGYTFGSGTRLTVV.

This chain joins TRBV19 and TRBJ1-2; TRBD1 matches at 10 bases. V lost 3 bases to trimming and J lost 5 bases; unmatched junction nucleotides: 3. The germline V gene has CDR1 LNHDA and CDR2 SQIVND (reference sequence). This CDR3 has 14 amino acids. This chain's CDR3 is CASSIGQGGYGYTF. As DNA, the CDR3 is TGTGCCAGTAGTATCGGACAGGGGGGATATGGCTACACCTTC.

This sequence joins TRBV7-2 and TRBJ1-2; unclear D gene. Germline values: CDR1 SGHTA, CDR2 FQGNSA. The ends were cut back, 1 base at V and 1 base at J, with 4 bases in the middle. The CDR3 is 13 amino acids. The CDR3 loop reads CASSLDHNYGYTF. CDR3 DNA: TGTGCCAGCAGCTTAGACCATAACTATGGCTACACCTTC.

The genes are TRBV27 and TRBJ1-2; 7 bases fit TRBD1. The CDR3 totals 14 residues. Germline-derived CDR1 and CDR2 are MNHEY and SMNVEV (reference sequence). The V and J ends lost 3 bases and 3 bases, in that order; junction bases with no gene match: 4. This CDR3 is CASSLRGLDYGYTF. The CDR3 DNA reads TGTGCCAGCAGTTTGAGGGGGCTGGACTATGGCTACACCTTC.

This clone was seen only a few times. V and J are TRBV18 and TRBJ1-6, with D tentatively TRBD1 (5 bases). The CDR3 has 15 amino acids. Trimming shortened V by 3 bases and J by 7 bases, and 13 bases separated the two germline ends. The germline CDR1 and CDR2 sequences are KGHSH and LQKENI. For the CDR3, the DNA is TGTGCCAGCTCACCCGGCGGGACTCGAAATTCACCCCTCCACTTT. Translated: CASSPGGTRNSPLHF.

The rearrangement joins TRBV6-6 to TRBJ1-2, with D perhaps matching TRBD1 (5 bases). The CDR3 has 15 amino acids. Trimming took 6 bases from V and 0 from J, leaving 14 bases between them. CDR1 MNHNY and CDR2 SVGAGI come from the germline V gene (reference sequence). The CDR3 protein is CASSLDRSSNYGYTF. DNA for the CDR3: TGTGCCAGCAGCCTAGACAGATCCTCTAACTATGGCTACACCTTC.

The CDR3: CASSLTGSGETQYF. DNA for the CDR3: TGTGCCAGCAGCTTGACAGGGAGCGGGGAGACCCAGTACTTC. The rearrangement links TRBV5-8 to TRBJ2-5; perhaps D is TRBD1 or TRBD2 (6 bases each). This CDR3 is 14 amino acids long. Trimming removed 1 base from V and 5 bases from J, with 12 bases in between. Looked up from germline, CDR1 is SGHTS and CDR2 is YDEGEE.

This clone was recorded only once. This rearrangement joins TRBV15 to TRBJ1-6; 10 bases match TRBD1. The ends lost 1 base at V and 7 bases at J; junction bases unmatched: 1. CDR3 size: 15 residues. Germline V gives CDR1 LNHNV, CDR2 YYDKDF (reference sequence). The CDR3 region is CATSRGTGGNSPLHF. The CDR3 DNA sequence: TGTGCCACCAGCAGAGGGACAGGGGGGAATTCACCCCTCCACTTT.

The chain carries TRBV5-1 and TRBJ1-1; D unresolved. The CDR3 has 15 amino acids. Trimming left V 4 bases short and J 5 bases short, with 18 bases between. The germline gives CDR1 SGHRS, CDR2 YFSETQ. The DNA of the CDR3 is TGCGCCAGCAGCATCCGCTCGGGCCCTGGGACTGAAGCTTTCTTT. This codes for CASSIRSGPGTEAFF.

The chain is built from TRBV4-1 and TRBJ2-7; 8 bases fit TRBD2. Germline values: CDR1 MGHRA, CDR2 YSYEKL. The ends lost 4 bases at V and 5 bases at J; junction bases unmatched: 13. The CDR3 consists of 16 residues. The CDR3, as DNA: TGCGCCAGCAGCCGGACGCCGACTAGCGTTCTGGACGAGCAGTACTTC. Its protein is CASSRTPTSVLDEQYF.

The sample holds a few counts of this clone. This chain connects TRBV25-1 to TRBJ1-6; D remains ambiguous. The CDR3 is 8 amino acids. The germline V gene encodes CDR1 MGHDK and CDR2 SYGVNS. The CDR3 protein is CTNSPLHF. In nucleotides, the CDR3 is TGTACTAATTCACCCCTCCACTTT.

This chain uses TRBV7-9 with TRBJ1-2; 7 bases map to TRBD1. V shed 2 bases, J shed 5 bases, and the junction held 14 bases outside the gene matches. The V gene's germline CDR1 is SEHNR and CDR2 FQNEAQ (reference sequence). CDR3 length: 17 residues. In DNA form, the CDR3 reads TGTGCCAGCAGCTTATTAGCCCGGTGGGGGACAGATTATGGCTACACCTTC. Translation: CASSLLARWGTDYGYTF. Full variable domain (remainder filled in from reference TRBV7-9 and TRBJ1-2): DTGVSQNPRHKITKRGQNVTFRCDPISEHNRLYWYRQTLGQGPEFLTYFQNEAQLEKSRLLSDRFSAERPKGSFSTLEIQRTEQGDSAMYLCASSLLARWGTDYGYTFGSGTRLTVV.

The CDR3 spells CSVERQDNEQFF. CDR3 nucleotide sequence: TGCAGCGTTGAAAGGCAGGACAATGAGCAGTTCTTC. This chain uses TRBV29-1 with TRBJ2-1; D is undetermined. The CDR3 contains 12 residues. With 2 bases removed from V and 5 bases from J, the gap between germline ends came to 7 bases. The germline V gene has CDR1 SQVTM and CDR2 ANQGSEA.

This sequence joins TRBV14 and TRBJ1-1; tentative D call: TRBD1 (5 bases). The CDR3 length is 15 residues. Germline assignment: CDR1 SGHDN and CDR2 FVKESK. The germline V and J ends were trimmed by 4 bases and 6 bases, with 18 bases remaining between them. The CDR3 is CASSRERNRGAEAFF. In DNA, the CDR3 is TGTGCCAGCAGCCGAGAAAGAAATAGGGGCGCTGAAGCTTTCTTT.